This T cell receptor (beta chain) was identified during a study of blood T cell repertoires in COVID-19. For the study at large: Spain, Italy and the United States supplied samples that represented acute and convalescent COVID-19.

The repertoire was sequenced with immunoSEQ multiplex PCR; TCRdb's copy has only in-frame clones and lacks some. The sample holds 200,000 or so clones; 80% to 90% are singletons and the top ten take roughly 3.7%. The CDR3 has 15 amino acids. With 0 bases removed from V and 5 bases from J, the gap between germline ends came to 14 bases. Germline V gene sequence: CDR1 SGHRS, CDR2 YFSETQ. Enrolled through a virtual design, the participants were between roughly 18 and 90 years of age and came from 24 US areas. The chain combines TRBV5-1 with TRBJ2-5, with D possibly matching TRBD1 (5 bases). Specimen: PBMCs or T cells enriched from blood (not recorded which). The sequence derives from a woman younger than 35 in a cohort exposed to, infected with or recovered from COVID-19 (not recorded which). DNA of the CDR3: TGCGCCAGCAGCTTGGAGTGGGGCCCGGGTGAGACCCAGTACTTC. Translated: CASSLEWGPGETQYF.